A single sample gave rise to the 5 T cell receptor beta chains below, sequenced in a study of human T cells and chemical hapten exposure. TCRdb redid the calling of the RACE reads with MiXCR, one entry per CDR3 protein. This table holds under 100,000 distinct CDR3 sequences, about 9.4% found once. Time point described: patch test 2, 6 weeks after DPC sensitization. Regarding treatment: therapeutic diphenylcyclopropenone sensitization with weekly scalp DPC. Material: whole blood, obtained in connection with sensitization to the hapten diphenylcyclopropenone (DPC). The receptors were gathered from a woman under 40 with alopecia areata. Some clones in this sample may be carry-over from other donors' samples.

This rearrangement joins TRBV6-5 to TRBJ2-2; TRBD1 is a possible D gene (6 bases). The V gene's germline CDR1 is MNHEY and CDR2 SVGAGI. CDR3 size: 14 residues. The V gene lost 5 bases and the J gene lost 4 bases, with 11 bases spanning the gap. CDR3 coding DNA: TGTGCCAGCAGTCAGGGGTTCGGCACCGGGGAGCTGTTTTTT. Translating it yields CASSQGFGTGELFF.

The chain uses TRBV20-1 and TRBJ1-2, with a weak D call TRBD1 (6 bases). CDR1 DFQATT and CDR2 SNEGSKA come from the germline V gene (reference sequence). V was trimmed by 6 bases and J by 2 bases, leaving 13 bases between them. The length of the CDR3 is 13 residues. The CDR3 sequence: CSAEDGTNYGYTF. DNA of the CDR3: TGCAGTGCCGAAGACGGGACAAACTATGGCTACACCTTC.

This clonotype was seen repeatedly, ten times or more. The chain joins TRBV6-5 to TRBJ2-5, with D maybe TRBD1 (6 bases). The CDR3 has 15 amino acids. Trimming removed 6 bases at V and 4 bases at J, with 18 bases between. CDR1 MNHEY and CDR2 SVGAGI come from the germline V gene. The CDR3 sequence: CASSFDRPRGETQYF. CDR3 DNA sequence: TGTGCCAGCAGCTTCGACAGGCCCCGGGGAGAGACCCAGTACTTC.

This clonotype was counted a few times. The chain employs TRBV4-2 and TRBJ2-5, with D possibly matching TRBD1 (6 bases). This CDR3 contains 15 residues. Germline CDR1 is LGHNA and CDR2 is YNFKEQ. The germline V and J ends were trimmed by 4 bases and 2 bases, with 14 bases remaining between them. The CDR3 DNA is TGTGCCAGCAGCCGTACCAGGACAGCACAAGAGACCCAGTACTTC. Translating it yields CASSRTRTAQETQYF.

CDR3 sequence (DNA): TGTGCCAGCAGCCTCCCCGGACGTCGCGGGGATGAAAAACTGTTTTTT. Its translation: CASSLPGRRGDEKLFF. The rearrangement uses TRBV3-1 and TRBJ1-4, with unresolved D. V was trimmed by 4 bases and J by 6 bases, leaving 18 bases between them. The CDR3 covers 16 residues. Per the germline V gene, CDR1 is LGHDT and CDR2 is YNNKEL (reference sequence).